This TCR beta chain was sequenced during a study of memory CD4+ T cells and cytomegalovirus serostatus. The study's findings and limits: Suggested: most of the CMV-linked TCR signature lies in CD4+ memory cells. About 40% of the roughly 160 known CMV-associated TCRbeta sequences appeared in CD4+ memory.

The method was immunoSEQ multiplex PCR; TCRdb's version includes in-frame clones alone and lacks a portion of them. The sample lists about 40,000 clones, over 70% seen once, with around 0.6% in the top ten. Single viable CD3+CD4+CD8-CD45RO+ cells were sorted as the memory CD4+ T cells. CMV serostatus came from serum IgG against pp150, pp28, p38, p52. Details on this clone: Its antigen is unknown.

The ends were cut back, 7 bases at V and 5 bases at J, with 18 bases in the middle. This CDR3 comprises 15 residues. CDR1 and CDR2 (germline): MNHEY, SVGAGI. The receptor's source is an adult in good health and CMV-seronegative. The sequenced material came from memory CD4+ T cells from blood. V usage is TRBV6-5 and J usage is TRBJ1-3; no firm D call. CDR3 residues: CASTIGLSGRNTIYF. The CDR3 coding sequence is TGTGCCAGCACCATAGGGTTAAGCGGCAGAAACACCATATATTTT.